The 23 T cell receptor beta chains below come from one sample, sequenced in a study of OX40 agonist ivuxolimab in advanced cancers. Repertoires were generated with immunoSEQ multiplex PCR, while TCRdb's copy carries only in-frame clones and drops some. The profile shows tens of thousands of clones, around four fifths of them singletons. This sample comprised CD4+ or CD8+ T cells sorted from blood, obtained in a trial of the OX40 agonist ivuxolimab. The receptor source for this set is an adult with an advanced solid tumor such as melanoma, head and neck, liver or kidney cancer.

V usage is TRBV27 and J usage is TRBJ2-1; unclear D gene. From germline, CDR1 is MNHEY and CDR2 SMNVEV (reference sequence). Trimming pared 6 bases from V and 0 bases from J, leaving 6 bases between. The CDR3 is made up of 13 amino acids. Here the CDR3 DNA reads TGTGCCAGCAGCCAGAGCTCCTACAATGAGCAGTTCTTC. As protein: CASSQSSYNEQFF.

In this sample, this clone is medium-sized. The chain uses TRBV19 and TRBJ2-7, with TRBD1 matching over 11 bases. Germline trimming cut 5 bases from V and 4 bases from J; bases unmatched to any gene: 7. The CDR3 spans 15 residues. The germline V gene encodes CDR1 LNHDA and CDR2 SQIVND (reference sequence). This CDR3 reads CASSARTGGRYEQYF. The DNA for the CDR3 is TGTGCCAGTAGTGCCAGGACAGGGGGCAGGTACGAGCAGTACTTC.

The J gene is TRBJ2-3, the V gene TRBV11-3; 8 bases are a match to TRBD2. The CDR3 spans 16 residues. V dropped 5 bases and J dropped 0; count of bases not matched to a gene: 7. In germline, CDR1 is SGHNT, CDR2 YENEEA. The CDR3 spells CASSPGPGGSTDTQYF. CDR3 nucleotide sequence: TGTGCCAGCAGCCCAGGTCCGGGAGGGAGCACAGATACGCAGTATTTT.

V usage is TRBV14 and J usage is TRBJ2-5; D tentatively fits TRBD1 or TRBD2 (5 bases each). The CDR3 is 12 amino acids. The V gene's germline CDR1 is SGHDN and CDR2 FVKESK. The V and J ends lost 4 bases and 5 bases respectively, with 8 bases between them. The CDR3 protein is CASSRGVETQYF. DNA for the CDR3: TGTGCCAGCAGCCGAGGGGTGGAGACCCAGTACTTC.

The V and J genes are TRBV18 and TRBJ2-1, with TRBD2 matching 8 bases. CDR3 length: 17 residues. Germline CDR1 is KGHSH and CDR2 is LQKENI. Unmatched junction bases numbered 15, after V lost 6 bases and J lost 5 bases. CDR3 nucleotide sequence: TGTGCCAGCTCTCCTAGATTCACAGCGGGAGAGGACAATGAGCAGTTCTTC. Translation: CASSPRFTAGEDNEQFF.

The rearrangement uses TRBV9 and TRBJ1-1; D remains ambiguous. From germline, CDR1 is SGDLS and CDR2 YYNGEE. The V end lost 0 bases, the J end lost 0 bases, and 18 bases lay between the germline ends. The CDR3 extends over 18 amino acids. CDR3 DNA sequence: TGTGCCAGCAGCGTAGCGTCTCGGGCTGAAAACATGAACACTGAAGCTTTCTTT. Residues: CASSVASRAENMNTEAFF.

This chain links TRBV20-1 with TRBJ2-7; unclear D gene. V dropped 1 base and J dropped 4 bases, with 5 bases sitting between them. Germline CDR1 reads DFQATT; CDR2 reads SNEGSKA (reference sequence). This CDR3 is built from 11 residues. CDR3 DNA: TGCAGTGCTAGAGCGAAATACGAGCAGTACTTC. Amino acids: CSARAKYEQYF.

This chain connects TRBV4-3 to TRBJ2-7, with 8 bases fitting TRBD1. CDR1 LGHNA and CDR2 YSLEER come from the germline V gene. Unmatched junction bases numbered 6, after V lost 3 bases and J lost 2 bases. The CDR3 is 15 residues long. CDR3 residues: CASSQRQGSTYEQYF. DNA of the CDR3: TGCGCCAGCAGCCAGAGACAGGGGAGTACCTACGAGCAGTACTTC.

CDR3 nucleotides: TGTGCCAGCGCGACAGCTTACAATGAGCAGTTCTTC. Amino acids: CASATAYNEQFF. The chain has TRBV11-2 and TRBJ2-1; a possible D gene is TRBD1 (5 bases). Trimming stripped 8 bases from V and 4 bases from J, with 9 bases between. CDR1 and CDR2 from the germline V gene are SGHAT and FQNNGV. The CDR3 consists of 12 residues.

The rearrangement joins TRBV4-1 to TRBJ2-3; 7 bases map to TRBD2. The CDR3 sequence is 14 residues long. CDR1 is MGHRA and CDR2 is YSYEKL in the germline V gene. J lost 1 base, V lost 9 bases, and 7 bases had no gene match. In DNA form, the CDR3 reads TGCGCCAGTCACCGGAGCGGGGGCACAGATACGCAGTATTTT. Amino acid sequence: CASHRSGGTDTQYF.

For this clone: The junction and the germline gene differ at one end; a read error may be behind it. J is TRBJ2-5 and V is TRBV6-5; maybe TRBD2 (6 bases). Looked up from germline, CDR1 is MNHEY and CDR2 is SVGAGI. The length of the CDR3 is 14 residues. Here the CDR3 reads CASSTRDLIEAQYF. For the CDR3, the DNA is TGTGCCAGCAGTACCCGGGACTTGATAGAGGCCCAGTACTTC.

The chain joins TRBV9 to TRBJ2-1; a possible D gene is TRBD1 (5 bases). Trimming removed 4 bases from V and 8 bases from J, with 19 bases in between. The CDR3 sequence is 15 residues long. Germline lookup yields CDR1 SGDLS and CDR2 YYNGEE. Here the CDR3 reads CASSIQGIMNYEQFF. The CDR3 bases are TGTGCCAGCAGCATCCAGGGTATAATGAACTATGAGCAGTTCTTC.

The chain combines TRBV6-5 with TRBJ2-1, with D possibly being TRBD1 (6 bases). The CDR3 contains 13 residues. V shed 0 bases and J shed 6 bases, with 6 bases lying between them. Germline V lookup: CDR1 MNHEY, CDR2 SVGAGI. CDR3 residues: CASSYSDSNEQFF. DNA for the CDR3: TGTGCCAGCAGTTACTCGGACAGCAATGAGCAGTTCTTC.

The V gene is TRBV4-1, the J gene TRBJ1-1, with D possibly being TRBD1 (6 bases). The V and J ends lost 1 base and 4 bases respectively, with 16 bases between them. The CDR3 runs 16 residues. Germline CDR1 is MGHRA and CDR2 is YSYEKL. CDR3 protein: CASSQGWGGRGTEAFF. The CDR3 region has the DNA TGCGCCAGCAGCCAAGGTTGGGGGGGGCGTGGCACTGAAGCTTTCTTT.

The CDR3 bases are TGCGCCAGCAGCCAAGTTGACAGTCATCCCTACGAGCAGTACTTC. Protein: CASSQVDSHPYEQYF. V is TRBV4-1 and J is TRBJ2-7; the D gene is possibly TRBD1 (5 bases). V dropped 1 base and J dropped 2 bases, with 12 bases sitting between them. CDR1 MGHRA and CDR2 YSYEKL come from the germline V gene. There are 15 residues in the CDR3.

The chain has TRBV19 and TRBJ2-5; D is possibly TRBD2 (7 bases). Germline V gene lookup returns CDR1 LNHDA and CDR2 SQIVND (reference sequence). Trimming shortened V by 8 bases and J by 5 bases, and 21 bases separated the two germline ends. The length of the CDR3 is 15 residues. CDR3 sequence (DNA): TGTGCCAGTGCAAAGGGGGAGGGGGGGCAGGAGACCCAGTACTTC. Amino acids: CASAKGEGGQETQYF.

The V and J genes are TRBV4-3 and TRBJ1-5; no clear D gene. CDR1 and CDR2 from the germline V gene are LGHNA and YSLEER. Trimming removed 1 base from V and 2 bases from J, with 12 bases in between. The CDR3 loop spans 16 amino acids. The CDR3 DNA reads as TGCGCCAGCAGCCAAGGCCCAGGCGCAGGCAATCAGCCCCAGCATTTT. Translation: CASSQGPGAGNQPQHF.

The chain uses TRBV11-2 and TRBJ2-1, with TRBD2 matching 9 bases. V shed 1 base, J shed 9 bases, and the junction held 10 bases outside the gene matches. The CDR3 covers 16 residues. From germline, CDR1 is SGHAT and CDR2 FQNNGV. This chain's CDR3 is CASSLVASGERGEQFF. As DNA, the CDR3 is TGTGCCAGCAGCTTAGTAGCTAGCGGGGAGAGGGGTGAGCAGTTCTTC.

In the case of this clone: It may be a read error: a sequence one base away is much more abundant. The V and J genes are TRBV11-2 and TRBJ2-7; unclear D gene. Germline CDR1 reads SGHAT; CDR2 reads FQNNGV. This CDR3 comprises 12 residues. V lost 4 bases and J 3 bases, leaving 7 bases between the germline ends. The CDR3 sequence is CASSSDGYEQYF. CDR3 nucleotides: TGTGCCAGCAGCTCAGACGGCTACGAGCAGTACTTC.

Here the CDR3 reads CASSFYTSGGYYEQFF. The CDR3 DNA follows: TGTGCCAGCAGCTTTTATACTAGCGGGGGATATTACGAGCAGTTCTTC. The V and J genes are TRBV7-9 and TRBJ2-1; 11 bases are shared with TRBD2. V lost 3 bases and J lost 10; bases outside the gene matches: 11. Germline values: CDR1 SEHNR, CDR2 FQNEAQ (reference sequence). This CDR3 comprises 16 residues.

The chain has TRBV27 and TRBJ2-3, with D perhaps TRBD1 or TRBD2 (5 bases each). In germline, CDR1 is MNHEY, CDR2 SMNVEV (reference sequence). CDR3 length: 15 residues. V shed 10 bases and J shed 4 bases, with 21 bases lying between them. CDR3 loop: CATNGPNWGPDTQYF. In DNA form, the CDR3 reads TGTGCCACCAACGGTCCGAATTGGGGACCAGATACGCAGTATTTT.

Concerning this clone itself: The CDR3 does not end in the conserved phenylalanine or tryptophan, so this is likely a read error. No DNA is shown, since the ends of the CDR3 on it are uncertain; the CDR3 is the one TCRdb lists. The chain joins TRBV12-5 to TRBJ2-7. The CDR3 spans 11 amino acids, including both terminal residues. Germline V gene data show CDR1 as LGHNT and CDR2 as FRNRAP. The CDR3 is CASGLVRGRVG.

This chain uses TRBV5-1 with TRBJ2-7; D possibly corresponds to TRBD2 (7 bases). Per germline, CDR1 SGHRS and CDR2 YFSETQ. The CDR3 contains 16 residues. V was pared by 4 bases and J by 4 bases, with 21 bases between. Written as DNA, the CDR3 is TGCGCCAGCAGCATACTCCAGCGGGACAACCCTTACGAGCAGTACTTC. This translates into CASSILQRDNPYEQYF.